The clone carrying this T cell receptor (beta chain) was recorded a few times. Noted time point: longitudinal time-point 3. The sample belongs to a study of neurological immune-mediated disorders. The CDR3 runs to 11 residues. Germline V CDR1 and CDR2: SQVTM, ANQGSEA. V shed 8 bases and J shed 6 bases, with 13 bases lying between them. Via MiXCR, TCRdb re-called the 5' RACE reads, giving one row per CDR3 protein. The sample lists about 53,000 distinct CDR3 sequences, 8% to 9% occurring once. Specimen: PBMCs. This TCR was sampled from a middle-aged woman in good health. The V and J genes are TRBV29-1 and TRBJ1-2; weak D call: TRBD1 (5 bases). CDR3 nucleotide sequence: TGCAGCTCCAGGGTAGGGGATGGCTACACCTTC. Protein: CSSRVGDGYTF.